A single sample is the source of the 10 T cell receptor beta chains below, sequenced in a study of cytomegalovirus exposure and HLA in healthy donors (dated by TCRdb to about 2017). Library construction relied on the immunoSEQ multiplex PCR assay. For the multiplex PCR, a mixture combining 60 forward primers for TCR Vbeta segments and 13 reverse primers for TCR Jbeta segments was used. This immuneACCESS table, as held by TCRdb, lists in-frame sequences with V and J called but not all clones. Of the missing ones, under half trace to an unresolved V gene in checked studies; the others have no known cause. Counted in this sample were roughly 60,000 clones; approximately 75% of them appeared once. Jointly, the top ten make up approximately 3.4% of the sample. Sequences were obtained from PBMCs. The source is a woman in her thirties or forties in good health and CMV-seropositive.

The rearrangement joins TRBV15 to TRBJ1-2; D not resolved. Germline values: CDR1 LNHNV, CDR2 YYDKDF (reference sequence). This CDR3 contains 15 residues. V was trimmed by 3 bases and J by 7 bases, leaving 18 bases between them. The CDR3 reads CATSSEAGSGRGYTF. DNA for the CDR3: TGTGCCACCAGCAGCGAGGCGGGTTCGGGTCGTGGCTACACCTTC.

The chain is built from TRBV7-9 and TRBJ1-6; D possibly corresponds to TRBD1 (5 bases). The V end was cut by 2 bases, the J end by 9 bases, with 11 bases between. The CDR3 is 14 amino acids. From germline, CDR1 is SEHNR and CDR2 FQNEAQ (reference sequence). Here the CDR3 reads CASSLKGVGSPLHF. CDR3 nucleotide sequence: TGTGCCAGCAGCTTAAAAGGGGTGGGTTCACCCCTCCACTTT.

The chain uses TRBV7-2 and TRBJ2-7, with TRBD1 as a possible D gene (6 bases). Looked up from germline, CDR1 is SGHTA and CDR2 is FQGNSA. The CDR3 is made up of 13 amino acids. V gave up 5 bases and J gave up 3 bases, with 11 bases separating them. CDR3 in amino acids: CASSRDNFYEQYF. DNA of the CDR3: TGTGCCAGCAGCCGGGACAATTTCTACGAGCAGTACTTC. Variable domain in full (rest from reference TRBV7-2 and TRBJ2-7): GAGVSQSPSNKVTEKGKDVELRCDPISGHTALYWYRQSLGQGLEFLIYFQGNSAPDKSGLPSDRFSAERTGGSVSTLTIQRTQQEDSAVYLCASSRDNFYEQYFGPGTRLTVT.

As regards this clone: Relative to the germline gene, one junction end is altered; a read error may explain this. The rearrangement links TRBV7-9 to TRBJ2-2; D is unclear. The CDR3 is made up of 18 amino acids. Germline CDR1 reads SEHNR; CDR2 reads FQNEAQ (reference sequence). CDR3 in amino acids: CSSIDLEWRTSRPGELFF. The CDR3 nucleotides are TGTTCCAGCATCGACCTAGAGTGGCGAACGTCTAGGCCCGGGGAGCTGTTTTTT.

The chain links TRBV25-1 to TRBJ1-6, with 8 positions matching TRBD1. The germline V gene has CDR1 MGHDK and CDR2 SYGVNS. The CDR3 totals 16 residues. J lost 4 bases, V lost 6 bases, and 8 bases had no gene match. CDR3 protein: CASRTDRGGYNSPLHF. Written as DNA, the CDR3 is TGTGCCAGCAGAACAGACAGGGGTGGGTATAATTCACCCCTCCACTTT.

This chain joins TRBV6-5 and TRBJ1-1; no reliable D call. This CDR3 region has 13 residues. The V end lost 5 bases, the J end lost 0 bases, and 7 bases lay between the germline ends. Germline CDR1 reads MNHEY; CDR2 reads SVGAGI. CDR3 bases: TGTGCCAGCAGTGCCTCTATGAACACTGAAGCTTTCTTT. Translation: CASSASMNTEAFF.

The V call is TRBV28, the J call TRBJ1-1; D ambiguous. Trimming removed 3 bases from V and 3 bases from J, with 5 bases in between. CDR1 and CDR2 from the germline V gene are MDHEN and SYDVKM. The CDR3 totals 12 residues. The CDR3 coding sequence is TGTGCCAGCAGTTTGTCGGACACTGAAGCTTTCTTT. It codes for CASSLSDTEAFF.

The chain couples TRBV7-9 to TRBJ1-2; tentative D call: TRBD1 (6 bases). In germline, CDR1 is SEHNR, CDR2 FQNEAQ (reference sequence). CDR3 size: 12 residues. The V gene lost 4 bases and the J gene lost 8 bases, with 11 bases spanning the gap. The CDR3 sequence is CASSYRQDGYTF. CDR3 in DNA: TGTGCCAGCAGCTACCGACAGGACGGCTACACCTTC.

The chain couples TRBV11-2 to TRBJ1-1; 9 bases match TRBD1. This CDR3 is 16 amino acids long. With V trimmed by 5 bases and J by 1 base, 8 bases remained unmatched. Looked up from germline, CDR1 is SGHAT and CDR2 is FQNNGV. The CDR3: CASSPSDRGANTEAFF. In DNA, the CDR3 is TGTGCCAGCAGCCCCAGCGACAGGGGGGCGAACACTGAAGCTTTCTTT.

The chain combines TRBV30 with TRBJ2-1, with 7 nucleotides matching TRBD1. V lost 8 bases and J lost 3; bases outside the gene matches: 1. From germline, CDR1 is GTSNPN and CDR2 SVGIG (reference sequence). This CDR3 contains 11 residues. CDR3 in amino acids: CARQGYNEQFF. DNA for the CDR3: TGTGCCAGACAGGGCTACAATGAGCAGTTCTTC.